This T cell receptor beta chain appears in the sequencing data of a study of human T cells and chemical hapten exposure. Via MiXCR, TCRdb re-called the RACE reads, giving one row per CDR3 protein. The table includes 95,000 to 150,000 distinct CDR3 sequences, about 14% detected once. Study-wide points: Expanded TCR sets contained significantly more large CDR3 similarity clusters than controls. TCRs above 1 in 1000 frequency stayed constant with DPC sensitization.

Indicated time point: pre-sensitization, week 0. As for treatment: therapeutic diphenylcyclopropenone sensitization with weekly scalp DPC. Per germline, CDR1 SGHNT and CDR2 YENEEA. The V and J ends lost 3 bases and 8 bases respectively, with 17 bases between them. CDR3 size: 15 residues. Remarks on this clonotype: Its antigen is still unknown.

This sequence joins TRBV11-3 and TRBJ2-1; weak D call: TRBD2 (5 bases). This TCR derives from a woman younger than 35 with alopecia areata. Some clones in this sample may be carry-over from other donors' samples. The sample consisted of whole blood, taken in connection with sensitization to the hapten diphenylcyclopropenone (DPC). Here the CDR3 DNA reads TGTGCCAGCAGCTTCGGGCGAGCGGCCGGAGATGAGCAGTTCTTC. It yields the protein CASSFGRAAGDEQFF.